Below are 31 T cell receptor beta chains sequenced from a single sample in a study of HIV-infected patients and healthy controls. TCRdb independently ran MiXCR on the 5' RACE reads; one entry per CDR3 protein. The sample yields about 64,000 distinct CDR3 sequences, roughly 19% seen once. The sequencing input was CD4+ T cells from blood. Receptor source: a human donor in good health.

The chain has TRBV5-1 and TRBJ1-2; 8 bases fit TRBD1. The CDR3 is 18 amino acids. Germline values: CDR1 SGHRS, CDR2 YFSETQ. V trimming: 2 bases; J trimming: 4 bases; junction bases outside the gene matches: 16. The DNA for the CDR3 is TGCGCCAGCAGCTTACGACAGGGGATGTTAGCTACTGGCTATGGCTACACCTTC. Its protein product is CASSLRQGMLATGYGYTF.

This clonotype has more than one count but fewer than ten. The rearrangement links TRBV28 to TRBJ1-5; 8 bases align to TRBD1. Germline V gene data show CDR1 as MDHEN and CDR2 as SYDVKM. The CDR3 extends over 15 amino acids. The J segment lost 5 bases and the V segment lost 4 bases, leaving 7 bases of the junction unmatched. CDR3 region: CASSSAGTGDQPQHF. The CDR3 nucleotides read TGTGCCAGCAGTTCAGCCGGGACAGGCGATCAGCCCCAGCATTTT.

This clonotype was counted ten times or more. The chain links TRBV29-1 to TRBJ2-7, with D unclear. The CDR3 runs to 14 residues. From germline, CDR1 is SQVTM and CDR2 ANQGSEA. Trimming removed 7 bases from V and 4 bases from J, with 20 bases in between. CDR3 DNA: TGCAGCGCCCTCGCTCAAGAATATAGTTACGAGCAGTACTTC. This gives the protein CSALAQEYSYEQYF.

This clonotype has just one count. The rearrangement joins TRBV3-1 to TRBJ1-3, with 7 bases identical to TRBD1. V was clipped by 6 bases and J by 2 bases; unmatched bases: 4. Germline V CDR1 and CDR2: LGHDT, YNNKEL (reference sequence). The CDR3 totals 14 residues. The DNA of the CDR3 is TGTGCCAGCAGAGACACAGGGGCTGGAAACACCATATATTTT. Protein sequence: CASRDTGAGNTIYF.

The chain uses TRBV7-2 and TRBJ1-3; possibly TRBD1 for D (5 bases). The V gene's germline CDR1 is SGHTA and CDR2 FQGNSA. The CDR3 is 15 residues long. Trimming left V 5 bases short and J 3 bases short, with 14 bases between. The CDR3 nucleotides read TGTGCCAGCAGCCGGGGAGGGACGAATGGAAACACCATATATTTT. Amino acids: CASSRGGTNGNTIYF.

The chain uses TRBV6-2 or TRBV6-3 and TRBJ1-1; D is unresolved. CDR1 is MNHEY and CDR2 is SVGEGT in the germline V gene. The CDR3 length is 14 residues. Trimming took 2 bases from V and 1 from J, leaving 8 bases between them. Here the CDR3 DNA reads TGTGCCAGCAGTTACAAGGCAGGGAACACTGAAGCTTTCTTT. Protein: CASSYKAGNTEAFF.

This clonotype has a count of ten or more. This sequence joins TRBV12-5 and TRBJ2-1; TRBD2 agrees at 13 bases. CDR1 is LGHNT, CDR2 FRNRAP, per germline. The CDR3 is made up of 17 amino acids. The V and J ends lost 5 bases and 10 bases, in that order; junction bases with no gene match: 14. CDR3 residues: CASGPLGGLAGDREQFF. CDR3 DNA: TGTGCTAGTGGTCCATTAGGTGGACTAGCGGGAGACCGGGAGCAGTTCTTC.

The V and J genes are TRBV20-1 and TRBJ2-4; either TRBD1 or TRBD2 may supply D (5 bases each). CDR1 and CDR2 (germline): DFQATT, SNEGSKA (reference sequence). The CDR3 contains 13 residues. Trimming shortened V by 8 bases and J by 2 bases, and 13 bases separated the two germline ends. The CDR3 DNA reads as TGCAGTCTTCAAGGGGAGACCAAAAACATTCAGTACTTC. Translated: CSLQGETKNIQYF.

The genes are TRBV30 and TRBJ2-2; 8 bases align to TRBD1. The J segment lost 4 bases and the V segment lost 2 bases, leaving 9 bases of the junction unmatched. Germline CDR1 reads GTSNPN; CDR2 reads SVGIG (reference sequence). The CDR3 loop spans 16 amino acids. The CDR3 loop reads CAWSPHRGEGTGELFF. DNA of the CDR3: TGTGCCTGGAGTCCTCACAGGGGGGAAGGCACCGGGGAGCTGTTTTTT.

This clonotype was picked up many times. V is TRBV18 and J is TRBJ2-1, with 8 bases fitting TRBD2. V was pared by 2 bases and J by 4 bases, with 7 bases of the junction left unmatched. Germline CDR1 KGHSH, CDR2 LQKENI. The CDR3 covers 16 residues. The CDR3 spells CASSPVTSGTYNEQFF. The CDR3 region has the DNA TGTGCCAGCTCACCAGTTACTAGCGGTACTTACAATGAGCAGTTCTTC.

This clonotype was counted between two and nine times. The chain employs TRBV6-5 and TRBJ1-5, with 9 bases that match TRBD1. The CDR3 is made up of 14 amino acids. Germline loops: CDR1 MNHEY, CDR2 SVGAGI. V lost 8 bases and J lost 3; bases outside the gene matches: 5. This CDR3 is CASSGTGINQPQHF. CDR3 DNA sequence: TGTGCCAGCTCGGGGACAGGGATCAATCAGCCCCAGCATTTT.

DNA for the CDR3: TGCAGCGTTGCCAGACTAGCGGGCGACAATGAGCAGTTCTTC. It yields the protein CSVARLAGDNEQFF. This rearrangement joins TRBV29-1 to TRBJ2-1, with 10 bases matching TRBD2. The CDR3 totals 14 residues. The junction had 5 bases not matched to a gene; V was cut back by 4 bases and J by 5 bases. CDR1 SQVTM and CDR2 ANQGSEA come from the germline V gene.

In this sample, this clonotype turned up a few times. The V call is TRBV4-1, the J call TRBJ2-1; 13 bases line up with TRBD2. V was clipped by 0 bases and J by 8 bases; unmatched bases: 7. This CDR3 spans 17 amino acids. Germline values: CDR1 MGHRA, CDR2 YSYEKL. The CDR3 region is CASSQDIRTSGRYEQFF. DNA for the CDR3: TGCGCCAGCAGCCAAGATATTAGGACTAGCGGGAGATATGAGCAGTTCTTC.

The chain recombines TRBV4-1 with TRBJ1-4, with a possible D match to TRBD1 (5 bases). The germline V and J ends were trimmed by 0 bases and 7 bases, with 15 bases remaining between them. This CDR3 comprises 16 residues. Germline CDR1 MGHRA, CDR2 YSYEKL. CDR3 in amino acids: CASSQDLGQGREKLFF. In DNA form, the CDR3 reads TGCGCCAGCAGCCAAGATCTCGGCCAGGGTCGTGAAAAACTGTTTTTT.

The CDR3 loop reads CASSQGQPGTSGNTIYF. DNA of the CDR3: TGCGCCAGCAGCCAAGGGCAGCCGGGGACGTCTGGAAACACCATATATTTT. V and J are TRBV4-3 and TRBJ1-3; TRBD1 might be the D (5 bases). CDR3 length equals 17 residues. Germline V gives CDR1 LGHNA, CDR2 YSLEER. The germline V and J ends were trimmed by 1 base and 1 base, with 14 bases remaining between them.

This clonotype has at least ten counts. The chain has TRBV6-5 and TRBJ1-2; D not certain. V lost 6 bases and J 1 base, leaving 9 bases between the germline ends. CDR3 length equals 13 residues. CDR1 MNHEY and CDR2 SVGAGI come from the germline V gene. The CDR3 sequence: CASSVTVNYGYTF. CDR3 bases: TGTGCCAGCAGCGTGACGGTTAACTATGGCTACACCTTC.

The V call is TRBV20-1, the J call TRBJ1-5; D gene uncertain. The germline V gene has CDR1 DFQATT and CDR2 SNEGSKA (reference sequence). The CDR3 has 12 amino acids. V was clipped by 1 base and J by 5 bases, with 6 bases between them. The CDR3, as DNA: TGCAGTGCTAGAGTAGGATATCAGCCCCAGCATTTT. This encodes CSARVGYQPQHF.

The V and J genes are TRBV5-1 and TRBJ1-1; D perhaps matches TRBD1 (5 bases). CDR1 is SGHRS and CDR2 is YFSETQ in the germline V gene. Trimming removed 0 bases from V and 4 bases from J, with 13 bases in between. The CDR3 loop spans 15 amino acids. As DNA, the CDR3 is TGCGCCAGCAGCTTGGCTGGCAGGGAAGTCACTGAAGCTTTCTTT. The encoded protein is CASSLAGREVTEAFF.

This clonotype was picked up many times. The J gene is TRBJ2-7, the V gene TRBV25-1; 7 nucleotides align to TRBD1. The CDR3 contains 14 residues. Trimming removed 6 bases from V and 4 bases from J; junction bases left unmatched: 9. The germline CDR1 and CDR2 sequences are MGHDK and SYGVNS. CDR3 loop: CASSVRTGQYEQYF. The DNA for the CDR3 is TGTGCCAGCAGCGTCCGGACAGGCCAATACGAGCAGTACTTC.

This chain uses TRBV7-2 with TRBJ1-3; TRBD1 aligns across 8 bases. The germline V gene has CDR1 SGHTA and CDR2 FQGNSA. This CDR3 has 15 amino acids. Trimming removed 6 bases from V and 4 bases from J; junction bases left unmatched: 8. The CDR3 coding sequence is TGTGCCAGCAGTCAAGGGACAGGCAACGGAAACACCATATATTTT. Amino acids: CASSQGTGNGNTIYF.

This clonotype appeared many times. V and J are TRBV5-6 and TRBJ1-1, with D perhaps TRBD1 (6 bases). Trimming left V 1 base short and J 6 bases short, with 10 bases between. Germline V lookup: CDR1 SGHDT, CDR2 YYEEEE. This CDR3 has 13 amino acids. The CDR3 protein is CASSLTGTPEAFF. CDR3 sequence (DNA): TGTGCCAGCAGCTTGACAGGGACCCCTGAAGCTTTCTTT.

The CDR3 here is CASSISMTSEAFF. CDR3 DNA sequence: TGTGCCAGTAGTATAAGTATGACTTCTGAAGCTTTCTTT. This chain joins TRBV19 and TRBJ1-1; D is ambiguous. The ends were cut back, 2 bases at V and 6 bases at J, with 10 bases in the middle. The CDR3 runs to 13 residues. Germline CDR1 and CDR2: LNHDA and SQIVND (reference sequence).

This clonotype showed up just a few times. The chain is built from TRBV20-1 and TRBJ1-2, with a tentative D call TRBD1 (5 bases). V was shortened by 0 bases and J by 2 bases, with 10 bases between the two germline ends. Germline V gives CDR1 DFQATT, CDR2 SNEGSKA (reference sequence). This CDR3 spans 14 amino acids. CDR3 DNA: TGCAGTGCTAGAGAGGGGGGGACGAACTATGGCTACACCTTC. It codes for CSAREGGTNYGYTF.

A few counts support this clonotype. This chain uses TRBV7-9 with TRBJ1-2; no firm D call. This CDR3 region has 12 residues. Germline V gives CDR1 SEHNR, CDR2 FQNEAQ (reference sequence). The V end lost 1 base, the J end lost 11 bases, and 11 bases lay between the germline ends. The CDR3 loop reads CASSLVHGSYTF. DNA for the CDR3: TGTGCCAGCAGCTTAGTCCATGGGAGTTACACCTTC.

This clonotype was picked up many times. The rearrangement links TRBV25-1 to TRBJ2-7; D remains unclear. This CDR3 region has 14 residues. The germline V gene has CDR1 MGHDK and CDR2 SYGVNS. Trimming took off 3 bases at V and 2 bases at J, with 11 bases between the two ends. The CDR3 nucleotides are TGTGCCAGCAGTGACCGTTCCCTTACCTACGAGCAGTACTTC. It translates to CASSDRSLTYEQYF.

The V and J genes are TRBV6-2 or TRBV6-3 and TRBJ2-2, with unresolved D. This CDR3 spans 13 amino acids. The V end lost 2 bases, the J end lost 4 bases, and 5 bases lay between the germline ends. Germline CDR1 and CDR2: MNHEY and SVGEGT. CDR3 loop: CASSYIGTGELFF. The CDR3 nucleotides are TGTGCCAGCAGTTACATCGGCACCGGGGAGCTGTTTTTT.

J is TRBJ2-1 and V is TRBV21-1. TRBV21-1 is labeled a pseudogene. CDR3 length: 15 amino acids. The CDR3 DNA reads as TGTGCCAGCAGCAACGACAGGAGCTCCTACAATGAGCAGTTCTTC. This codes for CASSNDRSSYNEQFF.

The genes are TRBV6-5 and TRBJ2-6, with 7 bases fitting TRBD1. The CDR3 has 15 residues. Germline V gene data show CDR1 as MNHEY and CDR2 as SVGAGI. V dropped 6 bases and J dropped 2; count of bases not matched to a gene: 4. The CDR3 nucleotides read TGTGCCAGCAGCGACAGGGTCCCTGGGGCCAACGTCCTGACTTTC. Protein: CASSDRVPGANVLTF.

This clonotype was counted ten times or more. In nucleotides, the CDR3 is TGTGCCAGCAGCCAAGGCAGGGACACTGAAGCTTTCTTT. Translation gives CASSQGRDTEAFF. The rearrangement joins TRBV4-2 to TRBJ1-1; maybe TRBD1 (5 bases). Germline V gives CDR1 LGHNA, CDR2 YNFKEQ. V was trimmed by 1 base and J by 3 bases, leaving 6 bases between them. CDR3 length: 13 residues.

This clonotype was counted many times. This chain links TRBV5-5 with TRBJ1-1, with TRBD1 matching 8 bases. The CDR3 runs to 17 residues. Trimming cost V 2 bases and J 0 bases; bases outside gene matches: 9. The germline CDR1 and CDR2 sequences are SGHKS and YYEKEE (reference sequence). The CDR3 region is CASSFGRGRGVNTEAFF. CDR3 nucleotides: TGTGCCAGCAGCTTCGGCAGGGGGCGCGGGGTGAACACTGAAGCTTTCTTT.

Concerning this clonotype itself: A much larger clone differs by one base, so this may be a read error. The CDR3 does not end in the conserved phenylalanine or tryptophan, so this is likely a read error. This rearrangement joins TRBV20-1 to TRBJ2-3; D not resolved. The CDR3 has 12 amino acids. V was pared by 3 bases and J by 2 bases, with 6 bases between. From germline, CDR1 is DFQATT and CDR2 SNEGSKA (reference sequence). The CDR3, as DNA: TGCAGTGCTAGCGGGTTCACAGATACGCAGTATCTT. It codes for CSASGFTDTQYL.